This T cell receptor (beta chain) was retrieved from a study of cytomegalovirus exposure and HLA in healthy donors. Though nominally healthy at sampling, donors likely had unrecorded immune exposures. This CDR3 has 14 amino acids. Germline CDR1 reads MGHDK; CDR2 reads SYGVNS. V lost 2 bases and J lost 2, with 8 bases in between. This clone was observed once. It was with 60 Vbeta and 13 Jbeta primers that the PCR ran. Original processing methods: Roughly 81 million unique TCR beta chains, some 11 million shared, were counted in a later analysis. Profiling relied on immunoSEQ multiplex PCR, and the TCRdb table lists in-frame clones only, not all of them. That table gives V, J and clone size, and the DNA gave D and trimming. The sample includes 100,000 to 150,000 clones, over 70% of them seen just once.

The source material was PBMCs. The source of this sequence is a female donor in good health and CMV-seronegative. The V gene is TRBV25-1, the J gene TRBJ2-3; D remains ambiguous. This CDR3 reads CASSENSLTDTQYF. The CDR3 region has the DNA TGTGCCAGCAGTGAAAATTCACTCACAGATACGCAGTATTTT. The complete variable domain, with remaining parts taken from reference TRBV25-1 and TRBJ2-3, reads EADIYQTPRYLVIGTGKKITLECSQTMGHDKMYWYQQDPGMELHLIHYSYGVNSTEKGDLSSESTVSRIRTEHFPLTLESARPSHTSQYLCASSENSLTDTQYFGPGTRLTVL.